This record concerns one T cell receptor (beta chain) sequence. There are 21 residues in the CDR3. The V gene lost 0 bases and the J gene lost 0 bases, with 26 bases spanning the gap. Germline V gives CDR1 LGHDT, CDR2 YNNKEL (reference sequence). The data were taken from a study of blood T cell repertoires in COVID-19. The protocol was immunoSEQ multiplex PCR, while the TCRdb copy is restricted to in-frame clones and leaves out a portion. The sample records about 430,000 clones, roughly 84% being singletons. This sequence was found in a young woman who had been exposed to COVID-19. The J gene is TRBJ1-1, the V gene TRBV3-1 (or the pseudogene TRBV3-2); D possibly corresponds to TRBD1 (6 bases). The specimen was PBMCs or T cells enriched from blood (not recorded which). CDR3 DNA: TGTGCCAGCAGCCAAGAAAGACCGAGACAGGAGGTATCCTTTTTGAACACTGAAGCTTTCTTT. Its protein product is CASSQERPRQEVSFLNTEAFF.